These T cell receptor beta chains were read from a single sample in a study of blood T cell repertoires in COVID-19. The repertoire was sequenced with immunoSEQ multiplex PCR; TCRdb's copy has only in-frame clones and lacks some. The repertoire holds almost 400,000 clones, with around nine tenths as singletons. The sequenced material came from PBMCs or T cells enriched from blood (not recorded which). The receptors stem from a woman in her 30s with acute COVID-19. Both conserved end residues are part of each CDR3. The D gene is left open where the match is weak. Size is stated for part of the rows, as once, few or many counts, or as a class when the clone is expanded.

j_call v_call d_call clone_size cdr3_aa cdr3_nt
TRBJ2-2 TRBV11-3 . few CASSLDLSNTGELFF TGTGCCAGCAGCTTAGATCTAAGTAACACCGGGGAGCTGTTTTTT
TRBJ1-1 TRBV7-3 . . CASSLARANTEAFF TGTGCCAGCAGCCTAGCCCGGGCGAACACTGAAGCTTTCTTT
TRBJ2-1 TRBV19 TRBD1 . CASTPDRAPTNEQFF TGTGCCAGTACTCCAGACAGGGCTCCCACAAATGAGCAGTTCTTC
TRBJ1-6 TRBV25-1 . . CASSVTGNSPLHF TGTGCCAGCAGTGTGACGGGTAATTCACCCCTCCACTTT
TRBJ2-2 TRBV19 . . CASRGGAAANTGELFF TGTGCCAGCCGAGGGGGAGCTGCCGCGAACACCGGGGAGCTGTTTTTT
TRBJ1-1 TRBV5-1 TRBD1 . CASSLVGQDEAFF TGCGCCAGCAGCTTGGTCGGACAGGATGAAGCTTTCTTT
TRBJ1-1 TRBV9 . once CASSLQGEENTEAFF TGTGCCAGCAGCCTCCAAGGTGAGGAGAACACTGAAGCTTTCTTT
TRBJ1-5 TRBV29-1 TRBD1 . CSAQHGTGDQPQHF TGCAGCGCACAACATGGGACAGGGGATCAGCCCCAGCATTTT
TRBJ1-5 TRBV2 . . CASDSPNQPQHF TGTGCCAGCGATAGCCCCAATCAGCCCCAGCATTTT
TRBJ1-1 TRBV29-1 TRBD1 . CSAPTGRDTEAFF TGCAGCGCCCCGACAGGGCGAGACACTGAAGCTTTCTTT
TRBJ1-5 TRBV21-1 . . CYTRGGEKKNNQPQHF TGTTACACACGGGGGGGCGAGAAAAAAAACAATCAGCCCCAGCATTTT